This T cell receptor beta chain is drawn from a study of T cell repertoires in cytomegalovirus infection. MiXCR, applied by TCRdb to the reads, yields one record per CDR3 protein. Of 84,000 or so distinct CDR3 sequences in the sample, roughly half are singletons; the top ten hold just over 90%. Turning to this clonotype: What it recognizes is unknown.

This CDR3 is built from 13 residues. Germline V gene lookup returns CDR1 MNHEY and CDR2 SMNVEV (reference sequence). V lost 4 bases and J lost 7, with 11 bases in between. Study conclusions and caveats: Ex vivo, HLA-C-restricted CMV-specific TCR beta clonotypes prevailed over the rest of the response. Pooled public TCR beta family frequency picked out CMV carriers with the relevant HLA.

Sequences were derived from CD8+ T cells from cultured PBMCs, sampled from culture after CMV antigen stimulation. The source of this sequence is a human donor in good health (CMV status not recorded). Some clones in this sample may be carry-over from other donors' samples. V is TRBV27 and J is TRBJ2-1; possible D gene TRBD1, 5 bases. The CDR3 DNA sequence: TGTGCCAGCAGTTGGCAGGGTCGGAATGAGCAGTTCTTC. This translates into CASSWQGRNEQFF.